The 21 T cell receptor beta chains reported below all come from one sample, sequenced in a study of PD-1 blockade in classical Hodgkin lymphoma. Sequencing was performed with immunoSEQ multiplex PCR; in TCRdb, only in-frame clones are kept and a portion is missing. The sample lists approximately 100,000 clones, approximately 83% occurring once. Time point described: cycle 4 day 1 (C4D1), after six to seven weeks of nivolumab. All trial patients relapsed after autologous stem cell transplantation. The sequences come from peripheral blood mononuclear cells (PBMCs), collected before the fourth cycle of nivolumab. The receptors here all came from a human donor with classical Hodgkin lymphoma.

Details on this clone: A read error may produce the germline difference seen at one junction end. In nucleotides, the CDR3 is TGTGCCAGCAGTTTAGGACTTAGCTCCTACAATGAGCAGTTCTTC. It specifies CASSLGLSSYNEQFF. V is TRBV7-2 and J is TRBJ2-1, with TRBD2 as a possible D gene (5 bases). This CDR3 has 15 residues. Germline V gene sequence: CDR1 SGHTA, CDR2 FQGNSA. Together with reference TRBV7-2 and TRBJ2-1, the CDR3 gives the full variable domain: GAGVSQSPSNKVTEKGKDVELRCDPISGHTALYWYRQSLGQGLEFLIYFQGNSAPDKSGLPSDRFSAERTGGSVSTLTIQRTQQEDSAVYLCASSLGLSSYNEQFFGPGTRLTVL.

The chain carries TRBV2 and TRBJ1-2; D unclear. CDR1 SNHLY and CDR2 FYNNEI come from the germline V gene. The CDR3 length is 15 residues. V gave up 3 bases and J gave up 4 bases, with 15 bases separating them. CDR3: CASSESMSPSYGYTF. The CDR3 DNA is TGTGCCAGCAGTGAGTCCATGAGTCCTAGCTATGGCTACACCTTC.

The chain is built from TRBV7-2 and TRBJ2-1, with D perhaps matching TRBD2 (6 bases). The V end lost 3 bases, the J end lost 6 bases, and 12 bases lay between the germline ends. Germline V CDR1 and CDR2: SGHTA, FQGNSA. The CDR3 is made up of 14 amino acids. The CDR3 reads CASSLAGRTNEQFF. For the CDR3, the DNA is TGTGCCAGCAGCTTGGCAGGGAGGACCAATGAGCAGTTCTTC.

This clone was detected once. CDR3 sequence: CASSPRDRQETQYF. CDR3 sequence (DNA): TGTGCCAGCAGCCCCCGGGACAGACAAGAGACCCAGTACTTC. This sequence joins TRBV14 and TRBJ2-5; 7 positions match TRBD1. This CDR3 is 14 amino acids long. Germline lookup yields CDR1 SGHDN and CDR2 FVKESK. With V trimmed by 4 bases and J by 2 bases, 4 bases remained unmatched.

This rearrangement joins TRBV5-1 to TRBJ2-2; D perhaps matches TRBD1 (5 bases). CDR1 is SGHRS and CDR2 is YFSETQ in the germline V gene. The CDR3 covers 14 residues. Between the trimmed V and J ends, which lost 4 bases and 3 bases, there was a span of 10 bases. The DNA of the CDR3 is TGCGCCAGCAGCCCTTGGGGCGACACCGGGGAGCTGTTTTTT. Its protein product is CASSPWGDTGELFF.

The chain carries TRBV11-2 and TRBJ1-4, with D perhaps matching TRBD1 (5 bases). From germline, CDR1 is SGHAT and CDR2 FQNNGV. V lost 5 bases and J lost 10, with 11 bases in between. This CDR3 region has 12 residues. The CDR3 spells CASSPRGGKLFF. Written as DNA, the CDR3 is TGTGCCAGCAGCCCCCGTGGGGGAAAACTGTTTTTT.

V usage is TRBV20-1 and J usage is TRBJ1-2; possible D gene TRBD1, 5 bases. From germline, CDR1 is DFQATT and CDR2 SNEGSKA (reference sequence). Trimming pared 4 bases from V and 7 bases from J, leaving 10 bases between. The CDR3 has 11 amino acids. CDR3 protein: CSAKGAGGYTF. CDR3 nucleotides: TGCAGTGCTAAAGGGGCCGGTGGCTACACCTTC.

J is TRBJ2-7 and V is TRBV30; D is unresolved. Germline V CDR1 and CDR2: GTSNPN, SVGIG (reference sequence). The length of the CDR3 is 16 residues. V shed 3 bases and J shed 0 bases, with 18 bases lying between them. The CDR3 DNA follows: TGTGCCTGGAGGTTGGGCTTAGACGGGCTCTCCTACGAGCAGTACTTC. Translation gives CAWRLGLDGLSYEQYF.

The chain joins TRBV5-6 to TRBJ1-1; D perhaps matches TRBD1 (6 bases). The ends were cut back, 4 bases at V and 4 bases at J, with 17 bases in the middle. Germline V gene lookup returns CDR1 SGHDT and CDR2 YYEEEE. This CDR3 region has 15 residues. The CDR3 is CASSASRGGRTEAFF. In DNA form, the CDR3 reads TGTGCCAGCAGCGCCTCCAGGGGAGGCCGCACTGAAGCTTTCTTT.

This sequence joins TRBV29-1 and TRBJ1-2, with D perhaps matching TRBD1 (5 bases). Trimming stripped 7 bases from V and 5 bases from J, with 11 bases between. Looked up from germline, CDR1 is SQVTM and CDR2 is ANQGSEA. The CDR3 loop spans 11 amino acids. The CDR3 spells CSAGDAYGYTF. The CDR3 nucleotides read TGCAGCGCTGGGGACGCTTATGGCTACACCTTC. The complete variable domain, with remaining parts taken from reference TRBV29-1 and TRBJ1-2, reads SAVISQKPSRDICQRGTSLTIQCQVDSQVTMMFWYRQQPGQSLTLIATANQGSEATYESGFVIDKFPISRPNLTFSTLTVSNMSPEDSSIYLCSAGDAYGYTFGSGTRLTVV.

V usage is TRBV18 and J usage is TRBJ2-3; D is unresolved. Trimming removed 2 bases at V and 1 base at J, with 7 bases between. In germline, CDR1 is KGHSH, CDR2 LQKENI. This CDR3 region has 14 residues. This CDR3 is CASSPDTRTDTQYF. The CDR3 nucleotides read TGTGCCAGCTCACCAGACACCCGCACAGATACGCAGTATTTT.

The rearrangement joins TRBV5-5 to TRBJ2-7, with D perhaps assigned TRBD1 or TRBD2 (5 bases each). This CDR3 comprises 13 residues. Germline lookup yields CDR1 SGHKS and CDR2 YYEKEE (reference sequence). Trimming pared 3 bases from V and 3 bases from J, leaving 10 bases between. CDR3 region: CASSWGGGYEQYF. The CDR3 bases are TGTGCCAGCAGCTGGGGTGGGGGCTACGAGCAGTACTTC.

The chain employs TRBV7-9 and TRBJ1-2; D is uncertain. This CDR3 has 13 residues. The germline V and J ends were trimmed by 5 bases and 7 bases, with 14 bases remaining between them. Germline V gene data show CDR1 as SEHNR and CDR2 as FQNEAQ (reference sequence). The CDR3 reads CASSPGQEGGYTF. The DNA of the CDR3 is TGTGCCAGCAGCCCCGGGCAGGAGGGTGGCTACACCTTC.

The rearrangement joins TRBV4-2 to TRBJ2-2; D may be TRBD2 (6 bases). The CDR3 extends over 16 amino acids. CDR1 is LGHNA and CDR2 is YNFKEQ in the germline V gene. V lost 1 base, J lost 1 base, and 10 bases lay in between. The CDR3 nucleotides read TGTGCCAGCAGCCAAGTCACTAGCAGGAACACCGGGGAGCTGTTTTTT. Translation: CASSQVTSRNTGELFF.

The gene calls are TRBV21-1 and TRBJ2-5; the D call of TRBD1 is as the table states it, not checked on the DNA. TRBV21-1 is annotated as a pseudogene. CDR3 size: 13 residues. Written as DNA, the CDR3 is TGTGCCAGCAGCTTAAGGGGTTGGGAGACCCAGTACTTC. This sequence encodes CASSLRGWETQYF.

The chain combines TRBV7-9 with TRBJ1-3, with unresolved D. The CDR3 runs to 15 residues. CDR1 and CDR2 from the germline V gene are SEHNR and FQNEAQ (reference sequence). Trimming pared 3 bases from V and 2 bases from J, leaving 11 bases between. This CDR3 is CASSFEYPTGNTIYF. CDR3 coding DNA: TGTGCCAGCAGCTTTGAATACCCGACTGGAAACACCATATATTTT. Using reference TRBV7-9 and TRBJ1-3 for the parts outside the CDR3, the full variable domain is DTGVSQNPRHKITKRGQNVTFRCDPISEHNRLYWYRQTLGQGPEFLTYFQNEAQLEKSRLLSDRFSAERPKGSFSTLEIQRTEQGDSAMYLCASSFEYPTGNTIYFGEGSWLTVV.

Remarks on this clone: The same CDR3 is also encoded by other DNA sequences in this sample. The CDR3 reads CASSLDQRGYGTQFF. The CDR3 bases are TGTGCCAGCAGCCTAGACCAGCGGGGTTACGGAACGCAGTTCTTC. The V call is TRBV13, the J call TRBJ2-1, with TRBD2 matching 7 bases. This CDR3 spans 15 amino acids. V lost 5 bases, J lost 12 bases, and 16 bases stayed unmatched. The germline V gene has CDR1 PRHDT and CDR2 FYEKMQ (reference sequence).

V and J are TRBV5-1 and TRBJ2-2; D uncertain. This CDR3 is built from 13 residues. V was clipped by 4 bases and J by 2 bases, with 6 bases between them. CDR1 is SGHRS and CDR2 is YFSETQ in the germline V gene. In DNA, the CDR3 is TGCGCCAGCAGCCTGGACAACACCGGGGAGCTGTTTTTT. This sequence encodes CASSLDNTGELFF.

The count of this clone is one. This chain joins TRBV7-8 and TRBJ2-1, with unresolved D. From germline, CDR1 is SGHVS and CDR2 FQNEAQ. V lost 2 bases and J 10 bases, leaving 9 bases between the germline ends. The CDR3 contains 12 residues. This CDR3 reads CASSLLGKEQFF. CDR3 sequence (DNA): TGTGCCAGCAGCTTACTGGGGAAGGAGCAGTTCTTC.

V is TRBV10-3 and J is TRBJ2-5; TRBD1 aligns across 9 bases. Germline V gene lookup returns CDR1 ENHRY and CDR2 SYGVKD. Trimming took 6 bases from V and 5 from J; bases not matched to a gene: 7. The CDR3 extends over 14 amino acids. The CDR3 region has the DNA TGTGCCATCAGATCGGGACAGGGAAGGGAGACCCAGTACTTC. Translating gives CAIRSGQGRETQYF.

V gene TRBV19 combines with J gene TRBJ2-1; a weak D match, TRBD2 (5 bases). This CDR3 is 14 amino acids long. CDR1 and CDR2 (germline): LNHDA, SQIVND (reference sequence). Deletions cut 8 bases from V and 0 bases from J, with 11 bases between. The CDR3 DNA reads TGTGCCAGTCAGAAAGACTACTCCTACAATGAGCAGTTCTTC. Translation gives CASQKDYSYNEQFF. The variable domain in full, with the rest retrieved from reference TRBV19 and TRBJ2-1, is DGGITQSPKYLFRKEGQNVTLSCEQNLNHDAMYWYRQDPGQGLRLIYYSQIVNDFQKGDIAEGYSVSREKKESFPLTVTSAQKNPTAFYLCASQKDYSYNEQFFGPGTRLTVL.